Listed here are 15 T cell receptor beta chains from one sample, sequenced in a study of identical twins. TCRdb fed the 5' RACE reads into MiXCR, producing one record per CDR3 protein. Of 600,000 to 850,000 distinct CDR3 sequences in the sample, over 15% were seen once. This same sample was also part of a study on T cells expressing NK-cell markers.

Sequencing was performed on PBMCs. These receptors originate from a woman aged 18 to 35 in good health.

The chain uses TRBV9 and TRBJ1-2, with D perhaps matching TRBD1 (5 bases). The CDR3 is made up of 14 amino acids. Germline CDR1 is SGDLS and CDR2 is YYNGEE. Trimming cost V 3 bases and J 5 bases, with 14 bases left between them. The CDR3 nucleotides are TGTGCCAGCAGCGCAGCTTTGGGGGTATATGGCTACACCTTC. It specifies CASSAALGVYGYTF. The full variable domain, its missing parts supplied by reference TRBV9 and TRBJ1-2, is DSGVTQTPKHLITATGQRVTLRCSPRSGDLSVYWYQQSLDQGLQFLIQYYNGEERAKGNILERFSAQQFPDLHSELNLSSLELGDSALYFCASSAALGVYGYTFGSGTRLTVV.

The chain uses TRBV18 and TRBJ2-2; D remains ambiguous. The CDR3 loop spans 14 amino acids. Germline V gene sequence: CDR1 KGHSH, CDR2 LQKENI. Between the trimmed V and J ends, which lost 3 bases and 2 bases, there was a span of 7 bases. CDR3 in amino acids: CASSPFYNTGELFF. In DNA, the CDR3 is TGTGCCAGCTCACCGTTCTACAACACCGGGGAGCTGTTTTTT.

This chain links TRBV5-1 with TRBJ2-5; 13 bases are a match to TRBD2. CDR3 length equals 15 residues. The V gene end was trimmed by 3 bases and the J gene end by 5 bases; junction bases not matched to a gene: 4. The germline V gene encodes CDR1 SGHRS and CDR2 YFSETQ. The CDR3, as DNA: TGCGCCAGCAGCTGGACTAGCGGGAGTTTCGAGACCCAGTACTTC. Translation gives CASSWTSGSFETQYF.

V is TRBV6-1 and J is TRBJ2-1, with 7 positions matching TRBD2. In germline, CDR1 is MNHNS, CDR2 SASEGT. Trimming removed 5 bases from V and 9 bases from J; junction bases left unmatched: 7. The length of the CDR3 is 13 residues. The CDR3: CASSLGRAVEQFF. CDR3 sequence (DNA): TGTGCCAGCAGTCTTGGGAGGGCGGTTGAGCAGTTCTTC.

V usage is TRBV4-3 and J usage is TRBJ2-3, with D possibly matching TRBD2 (7 bases). The germline V gene has CDR1 LGHNA and CDR2 YSLEER. CDR3 length: 17 amino acids. Trimming shortened V by 0 bases and J by 3 bases, and 16 bases separated the two germline ends. The CDR3 region has the DNA TGCGCCAGCAGCCAAGATTGGGGGGGCAGGGGAACAGATACGCAGTATTTT. Amino acids: CASSQDWGGRGTDTQYF.

This clonotype was counted only a few times. This rearrangement joins TRBV27 to TRBJ2-4; 11 bases are a match to TRBD2. The V segment lost 1 base and the J segment 9 bases; nucleotides outside the gene matches: 8. Germline CDR1 and CDR2: MNHEY and SMNVEV (reference sequence). The CDR3 sequence is 16 residues long. DNA for the CDR3: TGTGCCAGCAGTTTATTTTCTAGCGGGGGGCCAGCCATTCAGTACTTC. It specifies CASSLFSSGGPAIQYF.

The chain employs TRBV29-1 and TRBJ2-1; D remains ambiguous. CDR1 and CDR2 (germline): SQVTM, ANQGSEA. V lost 4 bases and J lost 7, with 5 bases in between. The CDR3 totals 10 residues. The CDR3 spells CSVGENEQFF. The CDR3 nucleotides are TGCAGCGTTGGAGAGAATGAGCAGTTCTTC.

There are a few counts of this clonotype. The rearrangement links TRBV18 to TRBJ2-5; maybe TRBD1 (5 bases). The germline gives CDR1 KGHSH, CDR2 LQKENI. The CDR3 covers 13 residues. Trimming left V 3 bases short and J 3 bases short, with 8 bases between. As DNA, the CDR3 is TGTGCCAGCTCACCGGGGCGGAAAGAGACCCAGTACTTC. Protein: CASSPGRKETQYF.

In this sample, this clonotype turned up a few times. The gene calls are TRBV29-1 and TRBJ1-4, with D perhaps matching TRBD1 (5 bases). Germline V gives CDR1 SQVTM, CDR2 ANQGSEA. V was shortened by 6 bases and J by 0 bases, with 8 bases between the two germline ends. The CDR3 is 13 amino acids. CDR3: CSVRRATNEKLFF. CDR3 sequence (DNA): TGCAGCGTCCGCAGGGCAACTAATGAAAAACTGTTTTTT. Full variable domain (missing parts from reference TRBV29-1 and TRBJ1-4): SAVISQKPSRDICQRGTSLTIQCQVDSQVTMMFWYRQQPGQSLTLIATANQGSEATYESGFVIDKFPISRPNLTFSTLTVSNMSPEDSSIYLCSVRRATNEKLFFGSGTQLSVL.

The V gene is TRBV7-2, the J gene TRBJ1-1, with TRBD1 matching 7 bases. Trimming at V came to 7 bases and at J to 4 bases, leaving 9 bases not matched to a gene. CDR1 and CDR2 from the germline V gene are SGHTA and FQGNSA. The CDR3 runs to 14 residues. In nucleotides, the CDR3 is TGTGCCAGCACCCAACAGGGGCGGGTCACTGAAGCTTTCTTT. The encoded protein is CASTQQGRVTEAFF.

The sample holds a few counts of this clonotype. The chain uses TRBV12-3 or TRBV12-4 and TRBJ1-5; D not certain. V dropped 3 bases and J dropped 0 bases, with 12 bases sitting between them. This CDR3 comprises 16 residues. The CDR3 loop is CASSFGPEYSNQPQHF. CDR3 bases: TGTGCCAGCAGTTTCGGGCCGGAGTATAGCAATCAGCCCCAGCATTTT.

The chain couples TRBV5-1 to TRBJ1-1, with 7 bases aligning to TRBD1. CDR1 is SGHRS, CDR2 YFSETQ, per germline. The CDR3 covers 15 residues. The J segment lost 1 base and the V segment lost 1 base, leaving 4 bases of the junction unmatched. As DNA, the CDR3 is TGCGCCAGCAGCTTGTGGGGACAGCAGAACACTGAAGCTTTCTTT. It codes for CASSLWGQQNTEAFF.

The CDR3 region has the DNA TGCAGTGCCCGGCTACTAGCGGTCTCCTACGAGCAGTACTTC. Protein sequence: CSARLLAVSYEQYF. The chain carries TRBV20-1 and TRBJ2-7, with 8 bases matching TRBD2. The V gene's germline CDR1 is DFQATT and CDR2 SNEGSKA (reference sequence). The V gene end was trimmed by 6 bases and the J gene end by 0 bases; junction bases not matched to a gene: 7. The length of the CDR3 is 14 residues.

The chain is built from TRBV29-1 and TRBJ2-2, with no clear D. The CDR3 totals 14 residues. Germline V gene sequence: CDR1 SQVTM, CDR2 ANQGSEA. The V gene lost 2 bases and the J gene lost 6 bases, with 13 bases spanning the gap. CDR3 sequence: CSVESMVGPGELFF. The CDR3 nucleotides read TGCAGCGTTGAAAGTATGGTCGGTCCCGGGGAGCTGTTTTTT.

J is TRBJ1-2 and V is TRBV20-1; no clear D. Per the germline V gene, CDR1 is DFQATT and CDR2 is SNEGSKA (reference sequence). The ends were cut back, 2 bases at V and 1 base at J, with 11 bases in the middle. CDR3 length: 14 amino acids. As DNA, the CDR3 is TGCAGTGCTAGAACTGGCATGTTTAACTATGGCTACACCTTC. Translating it yields CSARTGMFNYGYTF.